Listed below are T cell receptor beta chains from one sample, sequenced in a study of OX40 agonist ivuxolimab in advanced cancers. Sequencing used immunoSEQ multiplex PCR; TCRdb keeps in-frame clones, though not all of them. Found here are 60,000 or so clones, less than 90% of them singletons; the top ten hold around 3.3%. This sample comprised CD4+ or CD8+ T cells sorted from blood, obtained in a trial of the OX40 agonist ivuxolimab. The receptors originated from an adult with an advanced solid tumor such as melanoma, head and neck, liver or kidney cancer. CDR3s include the opening cysteine and the closing phenylalanine or tryptophan. A D gene is named only where the DNA matches it firmly. Clone sizes are given selectively: once, few, many, or a class where the clone is expanded.

TRBV5-6	TRBJ2-3	-	TRBD1	CASSLVGAGQELTDTQYF	TGTGCCAGCAGCTTGGTTGGGGCGGGACAGGAGTTAACAGATACGCAGTATTTT
TRBV4-3	TRBJ2-5	-	-	CASSSRDWGAQYF	TGCGCCAGCAGCTCCCGGGACTGGGGGGCCCAGTACTTC
TRBV19	TRBJ1-5	many	-	CASSMSRYDQPQHF	TGTGCCAGTAGTATGTCCAGGTACGATCAGCCCCAGCATTTT
TRBV5-1	TRBJ2-1	-	-	CASSSQGSDYNEQFF	TGCGCCAGCAGCTCCCAGGGGAGCGACTACAATGAGCAGTTCTTC
TRBV5-1	TRBJ2-2	-	TRBD2	CASRRTSGVNTGELFF	TGCGCCAGCAGAAGGACTAGCGGGGTCAACACCGGGGAGCTGTTTTTT
TRBV7-2	TRBJ1-5	-	-	CASSESFGQPQHF	TGTGCCAGCAGTGAGTCGTTCGGGCAGCCCCAGCATTTT
TRBV5-1	TRBJ2-5	-	-	CASSLAGQGQTQYF	TGCGCCAGCAGCTTGGCCGGGCAGGGTCAGACCCAGTACTTC
TRBV7-8	TRBJ2-7	few	-	CASSFFPTPSYEQYF	TGTGCCAGCAGCTTTTTTCCAACGCCTTCCTACGAGCAGTACTTC
TRBV14	TRBJ2-1	once	TRBD1	CASSQGQEYNEQFF	TGTGCCAGCAGCCAGGGACAGGAGTACAATGAGCAGTTCTTC
TRBV7-3	TRBJ1-4	-	TRBD1	CASSSTLDRVKDEKLFF	TGTGCCAGCAGCTCGACACTCGACAGGGTAAAAGATGAAAAACTGTTTTTT
TRBV27	TRBJ2-5	-	-	CASSLMGQGETQYF	TGTGCCAGCAGTTTAATGGGGCAGGGGGAGACCCAGTACTTC
TRBV28	TRBJ1-1	-	TRBD1	CASRRPLGTGLWNTEAFF	TGTGCCAGCAGACGACCCCTCGGGACAGGCCTTTGGAACACTGAAGCTTTCTTT
TRBV7-2	TRBJ2-1	-	-	CASSLAGSYNEQFF	TGTGCCAGCAGCTTAGCAGGGTCCTACAATGAGCAGTTCTTC
TRBV5-4	TRBJ2-7	-	TRBD2	CASSLWLAGVISYEQYF	TGTGCCAGCAGCTTGTGGCTAGCGGGGGTAATCTCCTACGAGCAGTACTTC
TRBV28	TRBJ2-7	-	-	CASSLAIDEQYF	TGTGCCAGCAGTTTAGCGATCGACGAGCAGTACTTC
TRBV5-6	TRBJ1-1	-	-	CASSLDSEAFF	TGTGCCAGCAGCTTGGACAGTGAAGCTTTCTTT
TRBV10-3	TRBJ2-7	-	-	CAISAELAATYEQYF	TGTGCCATCAGTGCGGAGTTGGCTGCCACCTACGAGCAGTACTTC
TRBV7-3	TRBJ1-3	-	-	CASSLRGGSGNTIYF	TGTGCCAGCAGCTTGAGAGGGGGCTCTGGAAACACCATATATTTT
TRBV20-1	TRBJ2-5	-	-	CSARDEETQYF	TGCAGTGCTAGAGATGAGGAGACCCAGTACTTC
TRBV10-1	TRBJ2-1	-	-	CASPEVGGPRVSGDNEQFF	TGCGCCAGCCCCGAGGTTGGCGGGCCGAGGGTGAGCGGTGACAATGAGCAGTTCTTC